This T cell receptor beta chain is drawn from a study of Graves' ophthalmopathy and Graves' hyperthyroidism (dated by TCRdb to about 2018). About the investigation overall: Peripheral blood samples were taken at the time of initial diagnosis, before any treatment was given. In total, some 140 blood samples were TCR-sequenced: some 43 ophthalmopathy, under 85 hyperthyroidism and roughly 17 hyperthyroidism-to-ophthalmopathy patients. An independent validation cohort was composed of approximately 19 hyperthyroidism patients and around 16 patients who later progressed from hyperthyroidism to ophthalmopathy. Once sampling was done, hyperthyroidism patients were given methimazole at a starting dose of 30 mg daily, while ophthalmopathy patients were given high-dose intravenous methylprednisolone. In five or six hyperthyroidism patients, the T-cell repertoires found in thyroid tissue were compared with those found in blood. To explore V-J signatures that separate ophthalmopathy from hyperthyroidism, a discovery set of about a hundred patients was enrolled, consisting of more than 40 with ophthalmopathy and roughly 60 with stable hyperthyroidism. The study used TCR beta repertoire signatures to distinguish Graves' ophthalmopathy from Graves' hyperthyroidism and to predict progression to ophthalmopathy. For training and testing, the 100 or so patients in the discovery cohort were randomly divided in a 7:3 ratio.

Broad study findings and their caveats: The 13-signature model separated ophthalmopathy from stable hyperthyroidism with around 90% sensitivity and roughly 84% specificity in cross-validation, and 80%/75% in the test set. No statistical method was used to predetermine the sample size, and group allocation was not hidden from the investigators. In validation, the model predicted ophthalmopathy progression with about 71% sensitivity and roughly 78% specificity; eleven to twelve predicted patients were CT-confirmed with GO in a median of around 6 months. Most expanded thyroid clonotypes with a frequency above 0.001 also appeared in blood, which suggests that blood repertoires may reflect the immune response in the thyroid.

TCR beta CDR3 regions were amplified from RNA transcripts for repertoire sequencing. A first-round RT-PCR used HTBI primers with the Qiagen OneStep RT-PCR kit, followed by a second-round multiplex PCR, size selection and purification. The libraries underwent paired-end sequencing with 100 bp reads on an Illumina HiSeq2000. The authors' analysis ran thus. SOAPnuke was used to process the reads, removing any read that contained adapters or uncalled bases, had a mean Phred below 15, or lacked an exact match to the constant primer or identifier. COPE v1.2.5 was used to merge the high-quality paired reads. Each unique nucleotide sequence was defined as a clonotype, and clonotypes were aligned to IMGT TRB V, D and J references with MiTCR v1.1. Analysis was restricted to V-J combinations with a frequency above 0.0001, which covered 99.2% of repertoires. For each V-J combination, a TCR clonal expansion and chaos score was defined as the ratio of F50 clonal expansion to chaos observed in the TCRdist matrix. Welch's t-statistics and random forest were used to reduce the features to 10 to 15 V-J combinations, which were then used as input to a naive Bayes classifier. Thyroid-blood repertoire similarity was quantified with the Morisita-Horn index. TCRdb reprocessing: public reads trimmed at Q25 with fastp, clones called with MiXCR, in-frame beta chains kept. Each entry merges the rows of one CDR3 protein and shows their most common DNA and genes. The V and J calls reflect TCRdb's pipeline rather than the authors' work. The sample profile shows hundreds of thousands of distinct CDR3 sequences; roughly 21% of them were found once. The ten largest clones take up 3% of the sample.

Hyperthyroidism was considered stable if no progression to ophthalmopathy occurred within 18 months of follow-up. The hyperthyroidism patients were 18 to 65 years old and newly diagnosed, with a disease duration of less than 2 months. Anyone with other autoimmune diseases, uncontrolled infections, pregnancy or lactation was excluded from the study. Clinical symptoms, serum thyroxine, TRAb, thyroid ultrasound and orbital computed tomography formed the basis of the diagnosis. Ficoll-Paque density gradient centrifugation was used to isolate PBMCs from about 10 ml of fresh peripheral blood. Total RNA was extracted using Trizol reagent, and RNA quality was checked on an Agilent 2100 Bioanalyzer. Taken from cysteine to phenylalanine, the CDR3 has 16 residues. Of the read, only the CDR3 DNA is kept; its 48 bases are in frame from base 1. V gives up 0 bases and J gives up 5 bases, and the segment between their germline ends measures 16 bases. For CDR1 and CDR2, the germline V gene lists MGHRA and YSYEKL.

This clonotype came up many times. The clone's antigen remains unknown. The input lacks base qualities; no much larger clone sits a single base away. Rearrangement joined TRBV4-1 to TRBJ2-5; the D gene identity is not certain. The source of this sequence is a woman aged 18-29 years with stable Graves' hyperthyroidism. Donor details come from another sample of the same person, matched by shared clones. The sequencing input was peripheral blood. The nucleotide sequence is TGCGCCAGCAGCCAAGATTCGCGCCTAGGTTACGAGACCCAGTACTTC. Translated, this gives CASSQDSRLGYETQYF.